The clone carrying this T cell receptor (beta chain) is a singleton in its sample. The data are from a study of T cell changes during pregnancy in multiple sclerosis. The repertoire was sequenced with immunoSEQ multiplex PCR; TCRdb's copy has only in-frame clones and lacks some. The table includes tens of thousands of clones, approximately 92% detected once. This CDR3 contains 14 residues. Germline V gene sequence: CDR1 PRHDT, CDR2 FYEKMQ (reference sequence). Trimming shortened V by 1 base and J by 1 base, and 7 bases separated the two germline ends. The clonotype originates from a female donor with multiple sclerosis, enrolled in a pregnancy study. Source material: peripheral blood. The V gene is TRBV13, the J gene TRBJ1-1; no firm D call. The chain's CDR3 is CASSLVARNTEAFF. The CDR3 nucleotides read TGTGCCAGCAGCTTAGTAGCAAGGAACACTGAAGCTTTCTTT.